Sequencing of this T cell receptor beta chain was carried out in a study of PD-1 blockade in classical Hodgkin lymphoma. Study background: Nivolumab was administered to patients intravenously at 3 mg/kg every 2 weeks. Study conclusions and caveats: It was reported that newly diagnosed patients had less baseline TCR diversity than healthy donors. Significant TCR diversity gains by C4D1 occurred in CD4+ but not CD8+ cells.

Note on this clone: What it binds is not known.

Regarding time point: cycle 4 day 1 (C4D1), after more than five weeks of nivolumab. Each patient relapsed following autologous stem cell transplantation, and prior brentuximab vedotin exposure differed. Researchers report purifying CD4+ T cells from thawed PBMCs by magnetic negative selection. Assay: immunoSEQ multiplex PCR; the TCRdb copy retains only in-frame clones and omits some. The sample includes 25,000 to 30,000 clones, around 80% of them seen just once. V lost 2 bases, J lost 2 bases, and 14 bases lay in between. The CDR3 is 15 residues long. In germline, CDR1 is SGHNT, CDR2 YYREEE (reference sequence).

J is TRBJ2-7 and V is TRBV5-4; tentatively, D is TRBD1 or TRBD2 (8 bases each). The receptor comes from a human donor with classical Hodgkin lymphoma. This specimen consisted of CD4+ T cells from blood, obtained before the fourth cycle of nivolumab. CDR3 bases: TGTGCCAGCAGCTTTAGCGGGACAGGCCCCTACGAGCAGTACTTC. Translation gives CASSFSGTGPYEQYF.